Below, 10 T cell receptor beta chains from the same sample are listed, as sequenced in a study of regulatory T cells in long-lasting Graves disease (dated by TCRdb to about 2021). Library prep was done by multiplex PCR. The instrument given in TCRdb is Illumina HiSeq 4000. To build TCR beta libraries, CDR3 regions were amplified by Arm-PCR using iRepertoire HTBI primers. Using fastp trimming at Q25 and MiXCR clonotype assembly, TCRdb reanalyzed the public sequencing data and kept in-frame beta chains. Rows with a matching CDR3 protein are joined into one entry that keeps the most common DNA and genes. The sample yields 200,000 to 300,000 distinct CDR3 sequences; 20% to 25% were counted once. The ten top clones hold around 13% of the sample. The time point label on this specimen signifies: newly diagnosed GD, antithyroid drugs for less than 3 months. For both TCR sequencing and RNA sequencing, RNA was extracted from PBMCs in TRIzol.

The starting material was peripheral blood mononuclear cells (PBMCs), obtained at new diagnosis, from a patient treated with antithyroid drugs. These receptors were obtained from a female donor with Graves disease.

To note about this clonotype: One end of the junction fails to match germline, which may point to a read error. This chain links TRBV4-3 with TRBJ1-1; 7 bases agree with TRBD1. The germline CDR1 and CDR2 sequences are LGHNA and YSLEER. This CDR3 is built from 16 residues. The CDR3 here is CASSLNPGTESTEAFF. The DNA of the CDR3 is TGTGCCAGCAGCTTAAACCCCGGGACAGAAAGCACTGAAGCTTTCTTT.

The chain uses TRBV25-1 and TRBJ1-6; 7 bases agree with TRBD1. V shed 6 bases and J 8 bases; nucleotides not matched to a gene: 7. Germline V gives CDR1 MGHDK, CDR2 SYGVNS. The CDR3 covers 14 residues. The CDR3 region has the DNA TGTGCCAGCAGCGTGACAGGGTACGATTCACCCCTCCACTTT. Its translation: CASSVTGYDSPLHF. Full variable domain (outside the CDR3, taken from reference TRBV25-1 and TRBJ1-6): EADIYQTPRYLVIGTGKKITLECSQTMGHDKMYWYQQDPGMELHLIHYSYGVNSTEKGDLSSESTVSRIRTEHFPLTLESARPSHTSQYLCASSVTGYDSPLHFGNGTRLTVT.

This clonotype was seen a few times. This rearrangement joins TRBV7-9 to TRBJ2-5; 15 positions match TRBD2. There are 19 residues in the CDR3. Trimming removed 4 bases from V and 2 bases from J; junction bases left unmatched: 11. Germline lookup yields CDR1 SEHNR and CDR2 FQNEAQ (reference sequence). The CDR3 sequence: CASSSEWDGLAGGQETQYF. DNA for the CDR3: TGTGCCAGCAGCTCAGAGTGGGACGGACTAGCGGGAGGGCAAGAGACCCAGTACTTC.

This clonotype was observed at least ten times. This chain joins TRBV18 and TRBJ2-1; D ambiguous. From germline, CDR1 is KGHSH and CDR2 LQKENI. This CDR3 spans 14 amino acids. V dropped 5 bases and J dropped 3 bases, with 11 bases sitting between them. The CDR3 here is CASSMAASYNEQFF. The CDR3 DNA is TGTGCCAGCTCAATGGCAGCTAGCTACAATGAGCAGTTCTTC.

In its sample, this clonotype was seen many times. The CDR3 DNA reads as TGTGCCAGCAGCGAGAGACAGTCTAATGAAAAACTGTTTTTT. It specifies CASSERQSNEKLFF. The rearrangement joins TRBV6-2 or TRBV6-3 to TRBJ1-4; D is possibly TRBD1 (5 bases). Germline V CDR1 and CDR2: MNHEY, SVGEGT. Trimming removed 6 bases from V and 3 bases from J, with 11 bases in between. CDR3 length: 14 residues.

This clonotype came up many times. The J gene is TRBJ1-2, the V gene TRBV20-1; D gene uncertain. Germline CDR1 DFQATT, CDR2 SNEGSKA (reference sequence). Trimming took 0 bases from V and 7 from J, leaving 6 bases between them. CDR3 length equals 11 residues. CDR3 amino acids: CSARDRVGYTF. DNA for the CDR3: TGCAGTGCTAGAGATCGAGTTGGCTACACCTTC.

The chain couples TRBV3-1 to TRBJ1-1; D is unclear. CDR1 and CDR2 from the germline V gene are LGHDT and YNNKEL (reference sequence). V was trimmed by 6 bases and J by 1 base, leaving 9 bases between them. The CDR3 is 13 residues long. DNA for the CDR3: TGTGCCAGCAGTTACTTGCAGAACACTGAAGCTTTCTTT. Translated, it gives CASSYLQNTEAFF. Combining the CDR3 with reference TRBV3-1 and TRBJ1-1 gives the whole variable domain DTAVSQTPKYLVTQMGNDKSIKCEQNLGHDTMYWYKQDSKKFLKIMFSYNNKELIINETVPNRFSPKSPDKAHLNLHINSLELGDSAVYFCASSYLQNTEAFFGQGTRLTVV.

The chain recombines TRBV28 with TRBJ1-5; 9 nucleotides agree with TRBD1. The germline CDR1 and CDR2 sequences are MDHEN and SYDVKM. This CDR3 region has 16 residues. V shed 4 bases, J shed 4 bases, and the junction held 8 bases outside the gene matches. The CDR3 sequence is CASSSPRQGENQPQHF. For the CDR3, the DNA is TGTGCCAGCAGTTCGCCCCGACAGGGGGAGAATCAGCCCCAGCATTTT.

V gene TRBV19 combines with J gene TRBJ1-2, with TRBD1 matching over 7 bases. V gave up 5 bases and J gave up 4 bases; unmatched junction bases: 16. This CDR3 region has 17 residues. The germline V gene encodes CDR1 LNHDA and CDR2 SQIVND (reference sequence). In nucleotides, the CDR3 is TGTGCCAGTAGTTACAGGGGAGACCCACGTCTGAGCTATGGCTACACCTTC. Translation gives CASSYRGDPRLSYGYTF.

This clonotype was picked up many times. The gene calls are TRBV7-2 and TRBJ1-1; D uncertain. The V gene's germline CDR1 is SGHTA and CDR2 FQGNSA. The V end was cut by 5 bases, the J end by 0 bases, with 13 bases between. The CDR3 consists of 15 residues. The CDR3 DNA reads TGTGCCAGCAGCCCGCGACGTTTACTGAACACTGAAGCTTTCTTT. Translating gives CASSPRRLLNTEAFF.